These T cell receptor beta chains were read from a single sample in a study of blood T cell repertoires in COVID-19. Here immunoSEQ multiplex PCR was the method, and the copy in TCRdb shows in-frame clones only, minus some. The profile shows some 240,000 clones, about 90% of them singletons. The source material was peripheral blood. Receptors originate from an older woman with COVID-19, enrolled during active disease. Each CDR3 is given with its conserved first and last residue. The D gene is left open where the match is weak. Clone size is stated in some rows and not others, as once, few, many or a class when expanded.

>-|-|TRBV30|TRBJ1-3
CAWSVSSGNTIYF
TGTGCCTGGAGTGTTAGTTCTGGAAACACCATATATTTT
>-|TRBD1|TRBV6-5|TRBJ1-6
CASSPGQRSPLHF
TGTGCCAGCAGTCCGGGACAGCGCTCACCCCTCCACTTT
>-|-|TRBV7-9|TRBJ1-5
CASSYQGNEPQHF
TGTGCCAGCAGCTACCAGGGAAATGAGCCCCAGCATTTT
>once|-|TRBV19|TRBJ1-5
CASSRGQKNQPQHF
TGTGCCAGTAGTAGAGGACAGAAAAATCAGCCCCAGCATTTT
>-|TRBD1|TRBV19|TRBJ2-3
CASSRDRGPTDTQYF
TGTGCCAGTAGCCGGGACAGGGGGCCCACAGATACGCAGTATTTT
>-|-|TRBV13|TRBJ2-7
CASSLDRVAYEQYF
TGTGCCAGCAGCTTAGACAGGGTGGCCTACGAGCAGTACTTC
>-|TRBD1|TRBV10-3|TRBJ1-6
CAISARDRDSPLHF
TGTGCCATCAGTGCCCGGGACAGGGATTCACCCCTCCACTTT
>-|TRBD1|TRBV4-1|TRBJ2-7
CATTPRQGADEQYF
TGCGCCACCACTCCCAGACAGGGGGCAGACGAGCAGTACTTC
>-|-|TRBV15|TRBJ1-1
CATSRDTSLEAFF
TGTGCCACCAGCAGAGATACTTCCTTGGAAGCTTTCTTT
>few|-|TRBV29-1|TRBJ1-1
CSVETGYTEAFF
TGCAGCGTTGAAACCGGGTACACTGAAGCTTTCTTT
>-|-|TRBV9|TRBJ1-2
CASSVGGGNNYGYTF
TGTGCCAGCAGCGTAGGCGGGGGAAATAACTATGGCTACACCTTC
>-|-|TRBV12-3/TRBV12-4|TRBJ1-5
CASSPHRGQPQHF
TGTGCCAGCAGCCCGCACCGGGGTCAGCCCCAGCATTTT
>-|-|TRBV7-9|TRBJ2-7
CASSFEGSGYEQYF
TGTGCCAGCAGCTTCGAAGGATCGGGATACGAGCAGTACTTC
>-|TRBD1|TRBV29-1|TRBJ1-5
CSVGDSSSNQPQHF
TGCAGCGTCGGGGACAGTTCAAGCAATCAGCCCCAGCATTTT
>-|-|TRBV7-9|TRBJ2-1
CASSLGDKQFF
TGTGCCAGCAGTTTGGGGGACAAGCAGTTCTTC
>-|TRBD1|TRBV12-3/TRBV12-4|TRBJ2-5
CASSRQGGETQYF
TGTGCCAGCAGCCGACAGGGCGGAGAGACCCAGTACTTC
>-|TRBD1|TRBV6-2/TRBV6-3|TRBJ2-5
CASSYHRGGETQYF
TGTGCCAGCAGTTACCACAGGGGCGGAGAGACCCAGTACTTC
>-|-|TRBV28|TRBJ1-2
CASSAGTFYGYTF
TGTGCCAGCAGCGCGGGTACGTTCTATGGCTACACCTTC
>-|-|TRBV6-5|TRBJ2-7
CASSSEGAIFLGQYF
TGTGCCAGCAGTTCGGAGGGGGCGATATTCCTCGGGCAGTACTTC
>-|TRBD2|TRBV29-1|TRBJ2-1
CSAPTSGSFGEQFF
TGCAGCGCCCCCACTAGCGGGAGTTTTGGTGAGCAGTTCTTC
>once|TRBD2|TRBV30|TRBJ2-7
CAWMGAGGPYEQYF
TGTGCCTGGATGGGCGCGGGAGGCCCCTACGAGCAGTACTTC
>-|TRBD2|TRBV6-5|TRBJ2-3
CASRRGGTDTQYF
TGTGCCAGCAGGCGGGGGGGCACAGATACGCAGTATTTT
>-|-|TRBV7-2|TRBJ2-7
CASSLYRQVYEQYF
TGTGCCAGCAGCTTATACAGACAGGTCTACGAGCAGTACTTC
>once|-|TRBV25-1|TRBJ1-2
CASSEKWTTAGRVYGYTF
TGTGCCAGCAGTGAGAAGTGGACAACGGCAGGGAGGGTTTATGGCTACACCTTC
>-|TRBD2|TRBV11-3|TRBJ2-7
CASSSPASGSYEQYF
TGTGCCAGCAGCTCCCCCGCTAGCGGGAGTTACGAGCAGTACTTC
>-|TRBD2|TRBV6-5|TRBJ2-3
CASSYGGGLDTQYF
TGTGCCAGCAGTTACGGGGGGGGATTAGATACGCAGTATTTT
>-|-|TRBV5-6|TRBJ2-1
CASSHAAGSSYNEQFF
TGTGCCAGCAGCCACGCAGCGGGTTCCTCCTACAATGAGCAGTTCTTC
>-|TRBD2|TRBV28|TRBJ2-3
CASSPNLAGGGTDTQYF
TGTGCCAGCAGCCCGAACCTAGCGGGAGGGGGCACAGATACGCAGTATTTT
>-|TRBD2|TRBV10-3|TRBJ2-3
CAISETLAGRGTDTQYF
TGTGCCATCAGTGAGACCCTAGCGGGACGAGGCACAGATACGCAGTATTTT
>-|-|TRBV12-3/TRBV12-4|TRBJ2-3
CASRPTATDTQYF
TGTGCCAGCAGGCCGACAGCCACAGATACGCAGTATTTT
>-|TRBD2|TRBV11-2|TRBJ2-1
CASRPFTSGGYNEQFF
TGTGCCAGCAGGCCTTTTACTAGCGGAGGATACAATGAGCAGTTCTTC
>-|-|TRBV5-6|TRBJ1-4
CASSLVRGEKLFF
TGTGCCAGCAGCTTGGTTCGAGGAGAAAAACTGTTTTTT
>-|TRBD1|TRBV28|TRBJ2-7
CASTSGRTGVTYEQYF
TGTGCCAGCACCTCTGGTCGGACAGGAGTTACCTACGAGCAGTACTTC
>-|-|TRBV12-3/TRBV12-4|TRBJ1-5
CASVEYSNQPQHF
TGTGCCAGTGTCGAGTATAGCAATCAGCCCCAGCATTTT
>-|TRBD1|TRBV5-1|TRBJ2-1
CASSMDRGGYNEQFF
TGCGCCAGCAGCATGGACAGGGGTGGATACAATGAGCAGTTCTTC
>few|TRBD1|TRBV5-1|TRBJ1-2
CASSASGQGYGYTF
TGCGCCAGCAGCGCAAGCGGACAGGGTTATGGCTACACCTTC
>-|-|TRBV12-3/TRBV12-4|TRBJ1-2
CATRQTQGGYTF
TGTGCCACACGACAGACCCAAGGAGGCTACACCTTC
>-|-|TRBV19|TRBJ2-2
CASSIWTKQGESNTGELFF
TGTGCCAGTAGTATATGGACAAAACAGGGAGAATCGAACACCGGGGAGCTGTTTTTT
>-|-|TRBV6-5|TRBJ2-7
CASRSGQSYEQYF
TGTGCCAGCAGGAGCGGACAGTCCTACGAGCAGTACTTC
>once|TRBD1|TRBV6-5|TRBJ2-7
CASRTGGIYEQYF
TGTGCCAGCAGAACAGGGGGCATCTACGAGCAGTACTTC
>-|-|TRBV6-6|TRBJ1-6
CASSYEGSPLHF
TGTGCCAGCAGTTACGAGGGATCACCCCTCCACTTT
>-|TRBD2|TRBV10-3|TRBJ2-7
CAISESSGSPYVEQYF
TGTGCCATCAGTGAATCTAGCGGGAGCCCCTACGTGGAGCAGTACTTC
>-|TRBD1|TRBV6-5|TRBJ1-4
CASSPSQGAREKLFF
TGTGCCAGCAGCCCATCACAGGGGGCGCGGGAAAAACTGTTTTTT
>-|TRBD1|TRBV27|TRBJ1-6
CASYRDRVSPLHF
TGTGCCAGCTACCGGGACAGGGTTTCACCCCTCCACTTT
>-|TRBD1|TRBV30|TRBJ1-3
CAWADRVSGNTIYF
TGTGCCTGGGCGGACAGGGTCTCTGGAAACACCATATATTTT
>-|-|TRBV12-3/TRBV12-4|TRBJ2-1
CASSFRTPSEQFF
TGTGCCAGCAGTTTTCGTACACCGTCAGAGCAGTTCTTC
>-|-|TRBV19|TRBJ2-7
CATSKQGGPYEQYF
TGTGCCACCTCCAAACAGGGAGGGCCCTACGAGCAGTACTTC
>-|-|TRBV27|TRBJ1-5
CASSYRMNQPQHF
TGTGCCAGCAGTTACAGAATGAATCAGCCCCAGCATTTT
>-|-|TRBV4-1|TRBJ1-6
CASSPGDGTPLHF
TGCGCCAGCAGCCCCGGAGACGGAACACCCCTCCACTTT
>-|-|TRBV5-1|TRBJ2-7
CASSLVGGYEQYF
TGCGCCAGCAGCCTGGTTGGAGGGTACGAGCAGTACTTC
>-|TRBD2|TRBV3-1/TRBV3-2|TRBJ2-2
CASSQTFSGGNTGELFF
TGTGCCAGCAGCCAAACCTTTAGCGGGGGGAACACCGGGGAGCTGTTTTTT
>-|TRBD1|TRBV4-1|TRBJ1-1
CASSPLAQGVTTEAFF
TGCGCCAGCAGCCCACTTGCTCAGGGGGTGACCACTGAAGCTTTCTTT
>-|-|TRBV7-9|TRBJ2-1
CASSLTAGYNEQFF
TGTGCCAGCAGCCTAACAGCGGGTTACAATGAGCAGTTCTTC
>-|-|TRBV18|TRBJ2-5
CASSPPRETQYF
TGTGCCAGCTCACCACCCCGGGAGACCCAGTACTTC
>-|TRBD1|TRBV6-5|TRBJ1-4
CASSYSNRGGEKLFF
TGTGCCAGCAGTTACTCGAACAGGGGAGGTGAAAAACTGTTTTTT